These 30 T cell receptor beta chains came from one sample sequenced in a study of T cell responses to AZD1222 COVID-19 vaccine. This table comes from immunoSEQ multiplex PCR, and its TCRdb copy is limited to in-frame clones, with some not included. Found here are roughly 140,000 clones, approximately 88% of them singletons; the top ten hold approximately 2.3%. Material: peripheral blood, obtained on day 0 of AZD1222 vaccination. Receptors were obtained from an adult in good health.

CDR3: CASSIVETAQPQHF. The CDR3 bases are TGTGCCAGTAGTATAGTAGAAACTGCCCAGCCCCAGCATTTT. The chain couples TRBV19 to TRBJ1-5; D gene ambiguous. The CDR3 extends over 14 amino acids. The V gene's germline CDR1 is LNHDA and CDR2 SQIVND (reference sequence). Trimming removed 1 base at V and 7 bases at J, with 11 bases between.

V usage is TRBV2 and J usage is TRBJ1-2, with a possible D match to TRBD1 (6 bases). The V gene's germline CDR1 is SNHLY and CDR2 FYNNEI. CDR3 length: 15 residues. V was trimmed by 6 bases and J by 3 bases, leaving 17 bases between them. The chain's CDR3 is CASRDRLTWDYGYTF. The CDR3 region has the DNA TGTGCCAGCAGGGACAGATTAACCTGGGACTATGGCTACACCTTC.

The rearrangement joins TRBV28 to TRBJ2-7, with TRBD1 as a possible D gene (6 bases). Germline V gene sequence: CDR1 MDHEN, CDR2 SYDVKM. This CDR3 is built from 16 residues. V shed 4 bases and J shed 2 bases, with 18 bases lying between them. Here the CDR3 reads CASSYRVTPRTYEQYF. The CDR3 DNA reads TGTGCCAGCAGTTACAGGGTTACGCCGAGGACCTACGAGCAGTACTTC.

The chain combines TRBV11-3 with TRBJ2-1; 12 bases align to TRBD2. Per germline, CDR1 SGHNT and CDR2 YENEEA. This CDR3 has 16 amino acids. Germline trimming cut 3 bases from V and 6 bases from J; bases unmatched to any gene: 6. The chain's CDR3 is CASSFRTSGNSNEQFF. The CDR3 DNA reads as TGTGCCAGCAGCTTCAGGACTAGCGGGAATAGCAATGAGCAGTTCTTC.

The chain couples TRBV3-1 (or the pseudogene TRBV3-2) to TRBJ1-2, with D possibly matching TRBD1 (6 bases). CDR1 and CDR2 (germline): LGHDT, YNNKEL (reference sequence). The CDR3 totals 14 residues. Deletions cut 4 bases from V and 6 bases from J, with 15 bases between. CDR3 bases: TGTGCCAGCAGCCCTCCGTGGAGGGGGAATGGCTACACCTTC. This gives the protein CASSPPWRGNGYTF.

CDR3 loop: CASSLGDRITDTQYF. The CDR3 nucleotides read TGCGCCAGCAGCTTGGGGGACAGAATCACAGATACGCAGTATTTT. The V gene is TRBV5-1, the J gene TRBJ2-3, with TRBD1 identical over 7 bases. Germline V gives CDR1 SGHRS, CDR2 YFSETQ. Unmatched junction bases numbered 3, after V lost 0 bases and J lost 2 bases. The CDR3 consists of 15 residues.

The gene calls are TRBV2 and TRBJ1-2, with a weak D call TRBD1 (5 bases). V was trimmed by 6 bases and J by 6 bases, leaving 20 bases between them. The CDR3 is 15 amino acids. Germline CDR1 reads SNHLY; CDR2 reads FYNNEI. CDR3 residues: CASSVGRGRSDGYTF. The CDR3 region has the DNA TGTGCCAGCAGCGTAGGAAGGGGACGGTCCGATGGCTACACCTTC.

The chain recombines TRBV6-1 with TRBJ2-1, with TRBD1 matching over 10 bases. J gave up 8 bases and V 3 bases, and 10 bases lay outside the gene matches. The CDR3 extends over 16 amino acids. Germline V CDR1 and CDR2: MNHNS, SASEGT. CDR3 residues: CASSDPPGQGIHEQFF. The DNA of the CDR3 is TGTGCCAGCAGTGATCCTCCGGGACAGGGGATCCATGAGCAGTTCTTC.

V usage is TRBV4-3 and J usage is TRBJ2-2, with TRBD1 identical over 9 bases. The length of the CDR3 is 17 residues. V dropped 4 bases and J dropped 0; count of bases not matched to a gene: 6. The germline V gene has CDR1 LGHNA and CDR2 YSLEER. CDR3 in amino acids: CASSPTRTGANTGELFF. The CDR3 DNA reads as TGCGCCAGCAGCCCAACCCGGACAGGGGCGAACACCGGGGAGCTGTTTTTT.

Of note for this clone: The same CDR3 also results from other DNA sequences found in this sample. Here the CDR3 reads CASSLTSGRSDTQYF. The CDR3 bases are TGTGCCAGCAGTTTAACTAGCGGGAGGTCTGATACGCAGTATTTT. The J gene is TRBJ2-3, the V gene TRBV27; 12 positions agree with TRBD2. The CDR3 has 15 amino acids. After removal of 2 bases from V and 6 bases from J, the junction contained 3 bases not matched to a gene. CDR1 and CDR2 from the germline V gene are MNHEY and SMNVEV (reference sequence).

The chain couples TRBV12-5 to TRBJ1-1, with 10 bases identical to TRBD1. V was pared by 6 bases and J by 4 bases, with 14 bases of the junction left unmatched. The CDR3 loop spans 17 amino acids. Germline V gene lookup returns CDR1 LGHNT and CDR2 FRNRAP. The DNA of the CDR3 is TGTGCTAGTGGGGTAATGGGACAGGGGAACTCGGCCACTGAAGCTTTCTTT. It codes for CASGVMGQGNSATEAFF.

V gene TRBV5-1 combines with J gene TRBJ2-3, with 14 bases matching TRBD2. The length of the CDR3 is 16 residues. Germline V gives CDR1 SGHRS, CDR2 YFSETQ. Trimming took 3 bases from V and 6 from J; bases not matched to a gene: 6. As DNA, the CDR3 is TGCGCCAGCAGCTCTGGGACTAGCGGGAGAAGCGATACGCAGTATTTT. Encoded protein: CASSSGTSGRSDTQYF.

This clone has just a few counts. The chain is built from TRBV5-1 and TRBJ2-6; TRBD1 matches 12 bases. CDR1 is SGHRS and CDR2 is YFSETQ in the germline V gene. J gave up 4 bases and V 3 bases, and 5 bases lay outside the gene matches. The CDR3 spans 17 residues. CDR3 nucleotides: TGCGCCAGCAGCTCGGGACAGGGGGCAACCGGGGCCAACGTCCTGACTTTC. Protein: CASSSGQGATGANVLTF.

V and J are TRBV5-6 and TRBJ2-5; D gene uncertain. V shed 0 bases and J shed 5 bases, with 11 bases lying between them. Germline V CDR1 and CDR2: SGHDT, YYEEEE. The CDR3 is made up of 14 amino acids. CDR3 protein: CASSLGRIYETQYF. The CDR3 DNA is TGTGCCAGCAGCTTGGGCCGGATCTACGAGACCCAGTACTTC.

The genes are TRBV6-2 or TRBV6-3 and TRBJ1-5; possible D gene TRBD1, 6 bases. This CDR3 has 13 amino acids. The germline gives CDR1 MNHEY, CDR2 SVGEGT. The germline V and J ends were trimmed by 0 bases and 9 bases, with 9 bases remaining between them. Here the CDR3 reads CASSYSGGGPQHF. The CDR3 nucleotides read TGTGCCAGCAGTTACTCGGGAGGGGGGCCCCAGCATTTT.

The chain employs TRBV6-2 or TRBV6-3 and TRBJ2-7; D unresolved. V was clipped by 2 bases and J by 0 bases, with 8 bases between them. Germline CDR1 reads MNHEY; CDR2 reads SVGEGT. The CDR3 contains 14 residues. CDR3: CASSYPLLSYEQYF. The CDR3 region has the DNA TGTGCCAGCAGTTACCCTCTCCTCTCCTACGAGCAGTACTTC.

The genes are TRBV7-9 and TRBJ1-3; D might be TRBD1 (6 bases). The CDR3 loop spans 16 amino acids. Trimming cost V 0 bases and J 2 bases, with 11 bases left between them. CDR1 and CDR2 from the germline V gene are SEHNR and FQNEAQ (reference sequence). The CDR3 DNA sequence: TGTGCCAGCAGCTTAGCTACAGGGAGAACTGGAAACACCATATATTTT. Encoded protein: CASSLATGRTGNTIYF. The full variable domain, in which reference TRBV7-9 and TRBJ1-3 provide the parts outside the CDR3, is DTGVSQNPRHKITKRGQNVTFRCDPISEHNRLYWYRQTLGQGPEFLTYFQNEAQLEKSRLLSDRFSAERPKGSFSTLEIQRTEQGDSAMYLCASSLATGRTGNTIYFGEGSWLTVV.

This clone was seen only once. The rearrangement links TRBV29-1 to TRBJ2-5; D remains ambiguous. The CDR3 has 12 residues. Germline V CDR1 and CDR2: SQVTM, ANQGSEA. V was shortened by 0 bases and J by 3 bases, with 5 bases between the two germline ends. The CDR3 region is CSVEEVEETQYF. In nucleotides, the CDR3 is TGCAGCGTTGAAGAGGTAGAAGAGACCCAGTACTTC.

The chain links TRBV27 to TRBJ1-5, with unresolved D. Germline V gene sequence: CDR1 MNHEY, CDR2 SMNVEV (reference sequence). The CDR3 is 12 residues long. V was cut by 7 bases and J by 7 bases, with 11 bases left in between. The CDR3 is CASKGTGQPQHF. The CDR3 DNA is TGTGCCAGCAAAGGTACGGGGCAGCCCCAGCATTTT.

The rearrangement joins TRBV18 to TRBJ1-1; no definite D call. Trimming removed 4 bases at V and 3 bases at J, with 9 bases between. The CDR3 extends over 13 amino acids. Germline V gene lookup returns CDR1 KGHSH and CDR2 LQKENI. Here the CDR3 DNA reads TGTGCCAGCTCACGCTCCCGGGACACTGAAGCTTTCTTT. Translation: CASSRSRDTEAFF.

This rearrangement joins TRBV21-1 to TRBJ2-7; the DNA was not used to check the table's D call, TRBD1. TRBV21-1 is labeled a pseudogene. CDR3 length equals 19 residues. The CDR3 spells CASSNPKDRGPDSPYEQYF. The CDR3 DNA is TGTGCCAGCAGCAACCCGAAGGACAGGGGGCCAGACTCCCCCTACGAGCAGTACTTC.

The chain combines TRBV24-1 with TRBJ2-1, with D perhaps matching TRBD1 (5 bases). Trimming took 3 bases from V and 5 from J, leaving 13 bases between them. The CDR3 has 15 residues. CDR1 and CDR2 from the germline V gene are KGHDR and SFDVKD. CDR3 DNA: TGTGCCACCAGTGATCCCCAGGGTGCCCACAATGAGCAGTTCTTC. Protein: CATSDPQGAHNEQFF.

The chain is built from TRBV27 and TRBJ2-2; D is possibly TRBD2 (6 bases). The CDR3 sequence is 17 residues long. Trimming took off 3 bases at V and 2 bases at J, with 16 bases between the two ends. Per the germline V gene, CDR1 is MNHEY and CDR2 is SMNVEV (reference sequence). CDR3 protein: CASSFRPRDSNTGELFF. The CDR3 DNA is TGTGCCAGCAGTTTTCGCCCTCGGGACTCCAACACCGGGGAGCTGTTTTTT.

The chain recombines TRBV6-5 with TRBJ2-7; D tentatively reads TRBD1 or TRBD2 (5 bases each). V was trimmed by 7 bases and J by 0 bases, leaving 16 bases between them. This CDR3 spans 15 amino acids. Per the germline V gene, CDR1 is MNHEY and CDR2 is SVGAGI. CDR3 DNA: TGTGCCAGCACCGAGGGGCGGTCGAGCTCCTACGAGCAGTACTTC. Translating it yields CASTEGRSSSYEQYF.

The rearrangement joins TRBV27 to TRBJ1-1; TRBD1 might be the D (6 bases). CDR3 length: 16 amino acids. Germline CDR1 MNHEY, CDR2 SMNVEV (reference sequence). Trimming removed 3 bases from V and 0 bases from J, with 14 bases in between. The CDR3 protein is CASSFLGGGMNTEAFF. The CDR3 DNA reads as TGTGCCAGCAGTTTTTTAGGTGGGGGCATGAACACTGAAGCTTTCTTT.

The rearrangement links TRBV11-3 to TRBJ2-3; D ambiguous. Germline V CDR1 and CDR2: SGHNT, YENEEA. CDR3 length: 14 residues. V lost 2 bases to trimming and J lost 0 bases, with 6 bases between them. CDR3 region: CASSLTASTDTQYF. The CDR3 DNA reads TGTGCCAGCAGCTTAACGGCAAGCACAGATACGCAGTATTTT. Using reference TRBV11-3 and TRBJ2-3 for the parts outside the CDR3, the full variable domain is EAGVVQSPRYKIIEKKQPVAFWCNPISGHNTLYWYLQNLGQGPELLIRYENEEAVDDSQLPKDRFSAERLKGVDSTLKIQPAELGDSAVYLCASSLTASTDTQYFGPGTRLTVL.

The chain's CDR3 is CASSIEGRNIQYF. Written as DNA, the CDR3 is TGTGCCAGTAGTATCGAGGGGAGAAACATTCAGTACTTC. The V gene is TRBV19, the J gene TRBJ2-4; D is perhaps TRBD1 or TRBD2 (5 bases each). The germline CDR1 and CDR2 sequences are LNHDA and SQIVND (reference sequence). CDR3 length: 13 amino acids. V was pared by 3 bases and J by 6 bases, with 9 bases between.

The chain links TRBV13 to TRBJ2-5; 8 nucleotides agree with TRBD2. Germline CDR1 is PRHDT and CDR2 is FYEKMQ (reference sequence). The ends lost 6 bases at V and 4 bases at J; junction bases unmatched: 4. CDR3 size: 13 residues. The DNA of the CDR3 is TGTGCCAGCAGGAGTACTAGCGGAGAGACCCAGTACTTC. This codes for CASRSTSGETQYF.

The V gene is TRBV29-1, the J gene TRBJ2-1; unclear D gene. CDR1 and CDR2 (germline): SQVTM, ANQGSEA. The CDR3 runs 13 residues. The V and J ends lost 1 base and 1 base respectively, with 5 bases between them. The CDR3 spells CSVEAGSYNEQFF. CDR3 nucleotide sequence: TGCAGCGTTGAAGCCGGATCCTACAATGAGCAGTTCTTC.

This clone was recorded a few times. The DNA of the CDR3 is TGTGCCAGCAGCGTATATGGCGGGGAGCTGTTTTTT. It translates to CASSVYGGELFF. The chain combines TRBV9 with TRBJ2-2; D remains unclear. V was trimmed by 1 base and J by 7 bases, leaving 5 bases between them. The CDR3 runs to 12 residues. CDR1 and CDR2 from the germline V gene are SGDLS and YYNGEE.